This note documents a single T cell receptor (beta chain) sequence. Its antigen is as yet unknown. The data were taken from a study of T cell responses to AZD1222 COVID-19 vaccine. Study results and caveats: Following two doses of AZD1222, Spike-specific TCR breadth and depth rose. Only after the peak T cell response were repertoires sampled. In the spike-specific TCR repertoire, nearly half reportedly target unmutated variant regions.

Some clones are missing from TCRdb's copy, which holds only in-frame ones; the method was immunoSEQ multiplex PCR. The table lists around 100,000 clones, more than 75% of them singletons. The sequences come from peripheral blood, collected 28 days after the second dose of the MenACWY control vaccine. This TCR was sampled from an adult who received the MenACWY meningococcal vaccine as a control.

This CDR3 reads CATSDSAGSYEQYF. CDR3 DNA sequence: TGTGCCACCAGTGATTCGGCAGGCTCCTACGAGCAGTACTTC. The chain is built from TRBV24-1 and TRBJ2-7; no reliable D call. Germline V gives CDR1 KGHDR, CDR2 SFDVKD. Trimming stripped 2 bases from V and 0 bases from J, with 7 bases between. The length of the CDR3 is 14 residues.